The 30 T cell receptor beta chains in this list originate from one sample, sequenced in a study of shared clonotypes between healthy human individuals. Only in-frame clones appear in the TCRdb table, and some are missing; sequencing was by immunoSEQ multiplex PCR. The sample lists some 1,100,000 clones, about four fifths occurring once. What was sequenced was memory CD4+ T cells from PBMCs. As for subset: CD45RA-negative fraction. Every receptor here comes from a man aged 18 to 29 in good health. Some clones in this sample may be carry-over from other donors' samples.

The V call is TRBV4-2, the J call TRBJ2-1; the D gene is possibly TRBD2 (7 bases). This CDR3 has 15 amino acids. Per the germline V gene, CDR1 is LGHNA and CDR2 is YNFKEQ. The V end lost 0 bases, the J end lost 5 bases, and 11 bases lay between the germline ends. CDR3 in amino acids: CASSQDAGGHNEQFF. CDR3 bases: TGTGCCAGCAGCCAAGATGCCGGGGGGCACAATGAGCAGTTCTTC.

For this clone: This CDR3 is also generated by other DNA sequences in the sample. The chain has TRBV28 and TRBJ2-6; no clear D gene. Trimming removed 1 base at V and 2 bases at J, with 6 bases between. The CDR3 sequence is 15 residues long. Per the germline V gene, CDR1 is MDHEN and CDR2 is SYDVKM. The CDR3 spells CASSLSGAGANVLTF. Written as DNA, the CDR3 is TGTGCCAGCAGTTTATCTGGGGCTGGGGCCAACGTCCTGACTTTC.

The V gene is TRBV5-4, the J gene TRBJ1-1; 9 bases align to TRBD1. This CDR3 is built from 19 residues. Germline values: CDR1 SGHNT, CDR2 YYREEE (reference sequence). With 4 bases clipped from V and 4 bases from J, the junction kept 20 bases outside the gene matches. CDR3 DNA sequence: TGTGCCAGCAGCAAAGGGAGGGGAGGACAGGGGCCTTTGGGCACTGAAGCTTTCTTT. Protein: CASSKGRGGQGPLGTEAFF. Full variable domain (outside the CDR3, taken from reference TRBV5-4 and TRBJ1-1): ETGVTQSPTHLIKTRGQQVTLRCSSQSGHNTVSWYQQALGQGPQFIFQYYREEENGRGNFPPRFSGLQFPNYSSELNVNALELDDSALYLCASSKGRGGQGPLGTEAFFGQGTRLTVV.

This chain uses TRBV2 with TRBJ1-3; TRBD1 agrees at 7 bases. V shed 6 bases and J 0 bases; nucleotides not matched to a gene: 5. The CDR3 is made up of 15 amino acids. From germline, CDR1 is SNHLY and CDR2 FYNNEI. The CDR3 is CASRPQGTSGNTIYF. The CDR3 DNA reads TGTGCCAGCAGACCACAGGGGACCTCTGGAAACACCATATATTTT.

As regards this clone: Other nucleotide sequences from this sample produce the same CDR3. V usage is TRBV9 and J usage is TRBJ2-1, with 11 bases that match TRBD2. Germline V CDR1 and CDR2: SGDLS, YYNGEE. The J segment lost 6 bases and the V segment lost 8 bases, leaving 4 bases of the junction unmatched. The CDR3 has 13 residues. In DNA form, the CDR3 reads TGTGCCAGTGGACTAGCGGGCGGCAATGAGCAGTTCTTC. Translated, it gives CASGLAGGNEQFF.

The chain is built from TRBV28 and TRBJ2-5; D is possibly TRBD2 (5 bases). CDR3 length: 11 amino acids. The germline V gene encodes CDR1 MDHEN and CDR2 SYDVKM. Deletions cut 8 bases from V and 7 bases from J, with 11 bases between. The CDR3 reads CASQDWGTQYF. CDR3 nucleotide sequence: TGTGCCAGCCAGGACTGGGGGACCCAGTACTTC.

V usage is TRBV7-3 and J usage is TRBJ2-2; 10 bases line up with TRBD2. The CDR3 length is 14 residues. Looked up from germline, CDR1 is SGHTA and CDR2 is FQGTGA. The junction had 4 bases not matched to a gene; V was cut back by 4 bases and J by 8 bases. CDR3 DNA: TGTGCCAGCAGCTCCGGGACTAGCGATGGGGAGCTGTTTTTT. As protein: CASSSGTSDGELFF.

The V call is TRBV25-1, the J call TRBJ2-1; TRBD1 matches 9 bases. V lost 6 bases and J lost 1; bases outside the gene matches: 7. CDR3 size: 16 residues. Germline V gives CDR1 MGHDK, CDR2 SYGVNS. The CDR3 bases are TGTGCCAGCAGAGAGACGGGACAGGGTTCCTACAATGAGCAGTTCTTC. It specifies CASRETGQGSYNEQFF.

The chain is built from TRBV28 and TRBJ1-2, with no clear D. From germline, CDR1 is MDHEN and CDR2 SYDVKM. V was cut by 8 bases and J by 7 bases, with 14 bases left in between. CDR3 length: 12 residues. This chain's CDR3 is CASRRSGSGYTF. CDR3 DNA: TGTGCCAGCCGACGGAGCGGGAGTGGCTACACCTTC.

Regarding this clone: This sample also contains other DNA sequences that code for the same CDR3. This sequence joins TRBV19 and TRBJ2-1, with D possibly TRBD1 on 5 matching bases. Germline assignment: CDR1 LNHDA and CDR2 SQIVND (reference sequence). The V end lost 3 bases, the J end lost 0 bases, and 6 bases lay between the germline ends. The CDR3 is 14 residues long. CDR3: CASSIQGSYNEQFF. The CDR3 nucleotides read TGTGCCAGTAGTATCCAGGGCTCCTACAATGAGCAGTTCTTC.

V and J are TRBV19 and TRBJ2-3, with TRBD1 as a possible D gene (6 bases). Per germline, CDR1 LNHDA and CDR2 SQIVND (reference sequence). Trimming took 3 bases from V and 2 from J, leaving 21 bases between them. The CDR3 length is 18 residues. The CDR3 is CASSIWQGIVEDTDTQYF. The CDR3 DNA is TGTGCCAGTAGTATCTGGCAGGGGATAGTTGAGGACACAGATACGCAGTATTTT.

This clone was observed many times. CDR3 nucleotide sequence: TGTGCCAGCAGCCAAAGGGACAGGACCTATGGCTACACCTTC. Translating gives CASSQRDRTYGYTF. The chain combines TRBV2 with TRBJ1-2; 8 bases line up with TRBD1. The CDR3 has 14 amino acids. The junction had 7 bases not matched to a gene; V was cut back by 6 bases and J by 4 bases. From germline, CDR1 is SNHLY and CDR2 FYNNEI.

V and J are TRBV15 and TRBJ2-2; 10 positions match TRBD1. V shed 7 bases, J shed 0 bases, and the junction held 5 bases outside the gene matches. There are 16 residues in the CDR3. CDR1 LNHNV and CDR2 YYDKDF come from the germline V gene (reference sequence). Here the CDR3 reads CATIRGTGANTGELFF. The CDR3 coding sequence is TGTGCCACCATTCGTGGGACAGGGGCGAACACCGGGGAGCTGTTTTTT.

The gene calls are TRBV7-9 and TRBJ2-2; D uncertain. In germline, CDR1 is SEHNR, CDR2 FQNEAQ (reference sequence). This CDR3 is built from 14 residues. V lost 2 bases and J lost 2, with 6 bases in between. CDR3 nucleotides: TGTGCCAGCAGCTTAATGGTTAACACCGGGGAGCTGTTTTTT. Protein sequence: CASSLMVNTGELFF.

The V gene is TRBV4-1, the J gene TRBJ1-4; 10 bases are shared with TRBD1. Germline CDR1 is MGHRA and CDR2 is YSYEKL. The CDR3 length is 15 residues. V was clipped by 7 bases and J by 6 bases; unmatched bases: 8. The CDR3 nucleotides are TGCGCCAGCAAGAAGGGGACAGGGGATTATGAAAAACTGTTTTTT. Its protein product is CASKKGTGDYEKLFF.

The chain employs TRBV5-4 and TRBJ2-1, with 10 nucleotides matching TRBD2. The V gene's germline CDR1 is SGHNT and CDR2 YYREEE (reference sequence). The trim removed 0 bases at V and 7 bases at J, leaving 4 bases unmatched. This CDR3 has 15 residues. The CDR3 spells CASSLAGTSVNEQFF. The CDR3 DNA reads TGTGCCAGCAGCTTGGCGGGGACTAGCGTGAATGAGCAGTTCTTC.

The chain links TRBV6-1 to TRBJ2-3; D gene unclear. Germline V gene sequence: CDR1 MNHNS, CDR2 SASEGT. Trimming cost V 8 bases and J 4 bases, with 16 bases left between them. The CDR3 runs 14 residues. CDR3 DNA: TGTGCCAGCGATAACCCCAGGCGTTCAGATACGCAGTATTTT. This sequence encodes CASDNPRRSDTQYF.

V usage is TRBV11-2 and J usage is TRBJ2-7, with D possibly TRBD2 on 5 matching bases. The CDR3 runs to 13 residues. Germline V gene sequence: CDR1 SGHAT, CDR2 FQNNGV. V lost 3 bases and J 1 base, leaving 7 bases between the germline ends. Written as DNA, the CDR3 is TGTGCCAGCAGCTTCAGCGGTTCCTACGAGCAGTACTTC. It is translated as CASSFSGSYEQYF.

This clone was seen a handful of times. V is TRBV28 and J is TRBJ1-1; D is perhaps TRBD1 (6 bases). CDR1 MDHEN and CDR2 SYDVKM come from the germline V gene. The CDR3 has 12 residues. The V and J ends lost 6 bases and 10 bases respectively, with 15 bases between them. The CDR3 region is CASRQLQGLAFF. Here the CDR3 DNA reads TGTGCCAGCAGACAATTACAGGGATTAGCTTTCTTT.

Worth noting for this clone: A much bigger clone sits one base away, suggesting this may be a read error. V gene TRBV30 combines with J gene TRBJ2-7; 11 bases agree with TRBD2. V dropped 1 base and J dropped 3; count of bases not matched to a gene: 14. This CDR3 is built from 18 residues. Germline V CDR1 and CDR2: GTSNPN, SVGIG (reference sequence). The chain's CDR3 is CAWSGKARGTSGGYEQYF. CDR3 in DNA: TGTGCCTGGAGTGGGAAGGCCCGCGGTACTAGCGGGGGCTACGAGCAGTACTTC.

V usage is TRBV5-1 and J usage is TRBJ1-5; D not certain. The germline CDR1 and CDR2 sequences are SGHRS and YFSETQ. V was shortened by 0 bases and J by 6 bases, with 10 bases between the two germline ends. This CDR3 comprises 14 residues. This CDR3 is CASSLEGTGQPQHF. CDR3 in DNA: TGCGCCAGCAGCTTGGAGGGTACGGGTCAGCCCCAGCATTTT.

The gene calls are TRBV5-1 and TRBJ2-1; weak D call: TRBD2 (6 bases). The CDR3 is made up of 13 amino acids. Germline V gives CDR1 SGHRS, CDR2 YFSETQ. V lost 5 bases and J 3 bases, leaving 9 bases between the germline ends. DNA for the CDR3: TGCGCCAGCAGTCCCGGGGGCTACAATGAGCAGTTCTTC. This codes for CASSPGGYNEQFF.

The gene calls are TRBV4-3 and TRBJ2-7; D is possibly TRBD1 (5 bases). This CDR3 has 13 amino acids. With 1 base removed from V and 6 bases from J, the gap between germline ends came to 10 bases. The germline gives CDR1 LGHNA, CDR2 YSLEER. CDR3 sequence: CASSQASGREQYF. The DNA for the CDR3 is TGCGCCAGCAGCCAAGCGTCAGGGCGCGAGCAGTACTTC.

The genes are TRBV11-2 and TRBJ1-2; perhaps TRBD1 as D (5 bases). Germline lookup yields CDR1 SGHAT and CDR2 FQNNGV. The CDR3 has 16 residues. V lost 4 bases to trimming and J lost 2 bases, with 17 bases between them. The CDR3: CASSSPRGVGNYGYTF. CDR3 bases: TGTGCCAGCAGCTCCCCTCGGGGGGTAGGGAACTATGGCTACACCTTC.

This chain connects TRBV6-5 to TRBJ1-5; D gene unclear. CDR3 length: 15 amino acids. Per the germline V gene, CDR1 is MNHEY and CDR2 is SVGAGI. The V end was cut by 2 bases, the J end by 2 bases, with 10 bases between. The CDR3 nucleotides are TGTGCCAGCAGTTACAACGGGCAGGGCAATCAGCCCCAGCATTTT. Residues: CASSYNGQGNQPQHF.

In its sample, this clone was seen a few times. This chain joins TRBV2 and TRBJ2-6, with D unclear. Germline V gives CDR1 SNHLY, CDR2 FYNNEI. The CDR3 spans 14 residues. V lost 3 bases and J 1 base, leaving 4 bases between the germline ends. The CDR3 DNA reads TGTGCCAGCAGTGACCGGTCTGGGGCCAACGTCCTGACTTTC. Its translation: CASSDRSGANVLTF.

In regard to this clone: A much larger clone sits a single nucleotide away, making a read error possible. The J gene is TRBJ1-2, the V gene TRBV4-2, with 8 bases aligning to TRBD1. Trimming at V came to 5 bases and at J to 5 bases, leaving 7 bases not matched to a gene. The CDR3 is 14 residues long. Germline V gives CDR1 LGHNA, CDR2 YNFKEQ. This CDR3 is CASSSGQGGYGYTF. For the CDR3, the DNA is TGTGCCAGCAGCTCAGGACAGGGAGGATATGGCTACACCTTC.

This CDR3 reads CASSPPGTGGYYGYTF. Written as DNA, the CDR3 is TGTGCCAGCAGTCCCCCCGGGACAGGGGGTTACTATGGCTACACCTTC. This sequence joins TRBV28 and TRBJ1-2; 11 bases are shared with TRBD1. In germline, CDR1 is MDHEN, CDR2 SYDVKM. CDR3 length: 16 residues. Losses at the gene ends were 5 bases for V and 3 bases for J; bases not matched to a gene: 8.

V and J are TRBV10-3 and TRBJ2-3, with TRBD2 matching over 7 bases. After removal of 10 bases from V and 4 bases from J, the junction contained 8 bases not matched to a gene. This CDR3 has 13 residues. CDR1 is ENHRY and CDR2 is SYGVKD in the germline V gene. As DNA, the CDR3 is TGTGCCACCGCGTGGGCGGGAGCAGATACGCAGTATTTT. This sequence encodes CATAWAGADTQYF.

In this sample, this clone turned up once. This CDR3 reads CASSEWTSATDTQYF. Here the CDR3 DNA reads TGTGCCAGCAGTGAATGGACTAGCGCCACAGATACGCAGTATTTT. This rearrangement joins TRBV6-1 to TRBJ2-3; 9 bases are a match to TRBD2. Germline trimming cut 2 bases from V and 2 bases from J; bases unmatched to any gene: 2. Germline V gene sequence: CDR1 MNHNS, CDR2 SASEGT. This CDR3 is 15 amino acids long.